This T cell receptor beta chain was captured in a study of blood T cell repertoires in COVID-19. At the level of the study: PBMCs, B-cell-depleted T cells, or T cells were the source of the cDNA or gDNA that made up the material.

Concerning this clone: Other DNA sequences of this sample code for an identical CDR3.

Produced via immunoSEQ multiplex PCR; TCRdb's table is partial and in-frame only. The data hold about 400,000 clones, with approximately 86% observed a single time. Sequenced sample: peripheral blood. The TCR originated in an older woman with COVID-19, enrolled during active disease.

CDR3 protein: CASSQGQRYGYTF. CDR3 in DNA: TGTGCCAGCAGCCAAGGACAGAGATATGGCTACACCTTC. This chain links TRBV3-1 (or the pseudogene TRBV3-2) with TRBJ1-2; TRBD1 might be the D (5 bases). The V gene's germline CDR1 is LGHDT and CDR2 YNNKEL (reference sequence). V gave up 1 base and J gave up 5 bases, with 8 bases separating them. The CDR3 is made up of 13 amino acids.